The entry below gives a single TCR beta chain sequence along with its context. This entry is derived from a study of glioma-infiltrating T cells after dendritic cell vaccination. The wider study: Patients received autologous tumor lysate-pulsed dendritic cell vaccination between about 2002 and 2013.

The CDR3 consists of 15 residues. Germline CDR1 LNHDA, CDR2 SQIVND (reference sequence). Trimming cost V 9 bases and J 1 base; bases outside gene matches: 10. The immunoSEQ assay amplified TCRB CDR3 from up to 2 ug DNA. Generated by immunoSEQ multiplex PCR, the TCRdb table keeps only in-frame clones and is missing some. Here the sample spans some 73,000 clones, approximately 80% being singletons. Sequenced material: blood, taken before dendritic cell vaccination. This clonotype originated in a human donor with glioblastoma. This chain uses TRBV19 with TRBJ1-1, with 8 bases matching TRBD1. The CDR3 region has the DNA TGTGCCAGCGTCGACAGGGGACTATCGAACACTGAAGCTTTCTTT. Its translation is CASVDRGLSNTEAFF.